This is a list of T cell receptor beta chains from one sample in a study of tumor-infiltrating lymphocytes in primary liver carcinoma. A single record per CDR3 protein comes from TCRdb applying MiXCR to the multiplex PCR reads. The sample yields 310,000 or so distinct CDR3 sequences, around three fifths seen once. The source material was peripheral blood. The receptors originated from a man in his forties with primary liver carcinoma and hepatitis B virus infection. Both conserved end residues are trimmed from each CDR3. Each record gives: V gene, CDR3 protein.

TRBV5-1,ASSLGTGNTYEQF
TRBV24-1,ATSDGPTGGVGYT
TRBV5-6,ASSGGGFRGSGNREQY
TRBV7-9,ASSATRSGELF
TRBV11-2,DSSLGPEKTYEQY
TRBV11-2,ASSLDRGGVRPKTGELF
TRBV20-1,SARHGQCTDTQY
TRBV6-1,ASRPSFDRANEQL
TRBV5-6,ASSFYRVLNQPQH
TRBV5-5,ASSKGGATNYGYT
TRBV29-1,SVVVKHLF
TRBV7-9,ASSLAKTTNEKLF
TRBV4-1,ASRESGVDTQY
TRBV11-3,ASSSASSCNEQF
TRBV13,ASSLGIAGVADTQY
TRBV12-3/TRBV12-4,ASTRGGGSGYGYT
TRBV29-1,SAGTAYNEQF
TRBV11-2,ASSPRASKEQF
TRBV6-6,ASSDGRQYNQPQH
TRBV4-2,ASSQVDSNHEQY
TRBV4-3,TSSQGGLAKNIQY
TRBV5-1,ASGSGTENTEAF
TRBV6-5,ASSIAGVEQY
TRBV5-1,ASSLDRQNAEAF
TRBV4-1,VSSPLLQWGRSGETQY
TRBV4-2,ASSQEQGAALYGYT
TRBV10-3,AISGPAYLGGYT
TRBV29-1,SVEGAPGYQETQY
TRBV11-2,ASSLRGWQGGQETQY
TRBV12-3/TRBV12-4,ASSPPGQAGGEKLF
TRBV5-5,ASSVGPGLVYEQY
TRBV5-6,ASSLVDRPSSYEQY
TRBV11-2,ASILQITGELF
TRBV11-2,ASNIGGKTQY
TRBV6-5,ASYHTGGRGATDAQY
TRBV6-5,ASSYSRRSLYNSPLH
TRBV11-3,AMSFERGEQF
TRBV5-4,ASGTITGGDGYT
TRBV11-2,ASSAQSGANVLT
TRBV6-5,VSSYHRGDNEQF
TRBV12-3/TRBV12-4,ASSGQGENTEAF
TRBV10-2,ASSEWALYKQY
TRBV6-2/TRBV6-3,ASRPNRNPGNTIY
TRBV28,ASTPTSGIYNEQF
TRBV11-2,ASNMPGRKNTEAF
TRBV5-4,ASSYDRDYGYT
TRBV12-3/TRBV12-4,ASSSGTSGNIEQF
TRBV29-1,SVRVASGITGTDTQY
TRBV29-1,SVEAGDGIGELF
TRBV11-2,ASNLDRVSETQY